Sequencing of this TCR beta chain was carried out in a study of shared clonotypes between healthy human individuals (dated by TCRdb to about 2020). Study-wide context: A couple of women and a few men aged 18 to 49 years were included in the cohort. For each donor, three plates each were used for CD4 naive and CD4 memory, two plates were used for CD8 naive, and one plate was used for CD8 memory. To estimate repertoire size and how much clonotype sharing occurs between individuals, the study deeply sequenced the blood TCR repertoires of roughly 5 healthy adults. To increase sequencing depth and limit assay-specific biases, different laboratories used diverse techniques to prepare libraries and sequence TCR repertoires. Per donor, leukapheresis produced somewhere between about 0.8 and 9 billion PBMCs. Paper-wide results and their limitations: Higher generation probabilities were observed for clonotypes shared by all four sorted-subset donors than for non-shared clonotypes. Even with the large sequencing depth, rarefaction of the sorted-subset datasets indicated that sequencing was incomplete. Because the study included a small number of donors, the genetic and exposure-history diversity represented was limited. When a handful of donors were compared, the shared fraction of clonotypes was around 5% for naive CD4, less than 4% for naive CD8, more than 2% for memory CD4, and around 0.4% for memory CD8. Larger estimated clonotype richness was generally found for naive subsets than for memory subsets. Pairwise subsampling indicated that sequencing depth was expected to affect the degree of clonotype sharing among donors. Sampling was limited to blood, and TCR repertoires in tissue likely differ from TCR repertoires in blood.

CD8 naive samples consisted of CD45RO-negative cells that were positively selected for CCR7, yielding a CD45RA+CCR7+ population without TemRA cells. Healthy HIV-negative adults with no recently reported acute infections or vaccinations were included as donors. Only Caucasian adults living in Nashville, Tennessee, USA were represented among the donors. Blood was obtained by leukapheresis, after which PBMCs were separated by Ficoll-Histopaque density gradient centrifugation and cryopreserved in liquid nitrogen vapor phase. Analytical flow cytometry was used to check the purity and quantity of every magnetically sorted T cell population. Genomic DNA was isolated from every sorted fraction and measured by UV absorbance on a Nanodrop 2000c. Using the deep immunoSEQ assay, TCR CDR3 regions were amplified from genomic DNA by multiplex PCR. For each cell subset, the extracted genomic DNA was distributed evenly across all wells of several immunoSEQ 96-well plates, and each plate served as one replicate. For sorted subsets, around 0.2 ug of genomic DNA, equivalent to roughly 33,000 T cell genomes, went into each replicate PCR. The purified libraries were quantified using a Qubit 3.0 fluorometer, sized with a Bioanalyzer 2100, and then quantified again using the KAPA Library Quantification kit. Every immunoSEQ 96-well plate was sequenced on a dedicated single-read 150-cycle Illumina NextSeq 550 flow cell. Per the original workflow: Because the immunoSEQ output held only junctional sequences and lacked quality scores, the filtering could not match the filtering applied to full-length reads. Sequences were annotated with PyIR, a Python wrapper for IgBLAST v1.9, using IMGT germline references to assign V/J genes and CDR3. Reads were removed for weak V/J assignments (E-value above 1e-6), missing CDR3, stop codons, out-of-frame junctions, or ambiguous translated residues. V3J clonotypes were defined as sequences sharing an identical inferred V gene, J gene, and CDR3 amino acid sequence. Percentage overlap between repertoires was calculated by dividing the number of shared unique clonotypes by the size of the smaller repertoire. RTK rarefaction, the Chao1 estimator, and Recon v2.1 estimates of unobserved clonotypes were used to assess repertoire richness. For all TCRbeta clonotypes obtained by the gDNA method from a few donors, generation probabilities were computed with OLGA. TCRdb took this table from immuneACCESS and kept in-frame rearrangements with V and J called. Such tables lack part of the clones; where checked against another copy, unresolved V genes explain under half of the gap, and the rest is unexplained. D and trimming were read from the DNA, whereas the V and J calls and clone size are those reported in that table. The sample profile shows millions of clones; around 93% of them were found once. The ten largest clones represent around 1.7% of the sample.

There are 17 amino acids in the CDR3, from cysteine to phenylalanine inclusive. Kept here is only the CDR3 DNA, which spans 51 bases and is read in frame from base 1. V is reduced by 2 bases and J by 3 bases, leaving a spacing of 20 bases between them. The germline V gene provides CDR1 MDHEN and CDR2 SYDVKM. With regard to this clone: It has no known antigen specificity. Base qualities are not recorded, but no much larger clone differs from it by a single base.

Sample: naive CD8+ T cells from PBMCs. What the cell subset or site label conveys for this sample: CD45RA+CCR7+. The clonotype originates from a man younger than 30 in good health. Some clones in this sample may be carry-over from other donors' samples. The rearrangement combines TRBV28 with TRBJ2-7; the D gene is tentatively TRBD1 or TRBD2, each matching 5 bases. The CDR3 sequence is CASSLPWSLGDGYEQYF. The DNA is as follows: TGTGCCAGCAGTTTACCTTGGTCTCTGGGGGACGGCTACGAGCAGTACTTC.